This TCR beta chain is drawn from a study of blood T cells in healthy people across ages. Alongside a J-beta primer mix, a sample-barcoded 5' primer served in a second PCR lasting roughly 6 to 11 cycles. One entry per CDR3 protein, called by TCRdb with MiXCR from the 5' RACE reads. The sample includes around 800,000 distinct CDR3 sequences, about 26% seen only once; the top ten take around 3%. Caucasian, healthy and from Russia, the donors were aged between about 6 and 90. At least 7 million PBMCs were isolated per sample. This same sample was also part of a study on T cells of mothers and their children.

The sequencing sample was made of blood. This sequence originates from a boy aged 10-17 years in good health.

The CDR3 loop reads CASSFRAVYEQYF. Here the CDR3 DNA reads TGTGCCAGCAGTTTTCGGGCCGTCTACGAGCAGTACTTC. The chain combines TRBV28 with TRBJ2-7; D is ambiguous. Trimming stripped 3 bases from V and 3 bases from J, with 9 bases between. The CDR3 is made up of 13 amino acids. Per the germline V gene, CDR1 is MDHEN and CDR2 is SYDVKM.